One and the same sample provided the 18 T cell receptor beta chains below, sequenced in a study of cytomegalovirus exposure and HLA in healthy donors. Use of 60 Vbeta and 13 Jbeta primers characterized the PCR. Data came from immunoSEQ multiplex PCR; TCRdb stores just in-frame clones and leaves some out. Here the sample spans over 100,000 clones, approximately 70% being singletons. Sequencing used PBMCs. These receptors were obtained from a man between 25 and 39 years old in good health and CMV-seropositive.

CDR3: CASSVKEGPQDEQFF. In nucleotides, the CDR3 is TGTGCCAGCAGTGTAAAGGAGGGACCCCAGGATGAGCAGTTCTTC. This chain connects TRBV6-4 to TRBJ2-1; possibly TRBD2 for D (6 bases). Trimming pared 4 bases from V and 8 bases from J, leaving 18 bases between. This CDR3 has 15 amino acids. Germline-derived CDR1 and CDR2 are MRHNA and SNTAGT.

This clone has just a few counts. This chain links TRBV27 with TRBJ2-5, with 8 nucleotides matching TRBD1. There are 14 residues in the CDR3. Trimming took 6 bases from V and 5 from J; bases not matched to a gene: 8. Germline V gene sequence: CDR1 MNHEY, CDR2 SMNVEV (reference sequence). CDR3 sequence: CASSRTGSMETQYF. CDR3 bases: TGTGCCAGCAGCCGGACAGGGTCGATGGAGACCCAGTACTTC.

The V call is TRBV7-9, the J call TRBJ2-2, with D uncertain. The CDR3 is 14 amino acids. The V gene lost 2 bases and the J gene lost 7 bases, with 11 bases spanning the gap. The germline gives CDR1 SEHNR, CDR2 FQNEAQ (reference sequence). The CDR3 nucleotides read TGTGCCAGCAGCTTAAGTTACTCTGTCGGGGAGCTGTTTTTT. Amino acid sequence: CASSLSYSVGELFF.

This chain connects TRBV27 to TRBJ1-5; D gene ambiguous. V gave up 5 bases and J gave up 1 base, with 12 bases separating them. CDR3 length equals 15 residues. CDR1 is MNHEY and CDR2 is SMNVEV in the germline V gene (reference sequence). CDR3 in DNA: TGTGCCAGCAGTAGGGAGGGAAGGAGCAATCAGCCCCAGCATTTT. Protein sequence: CASSREGRSNQPQHF.

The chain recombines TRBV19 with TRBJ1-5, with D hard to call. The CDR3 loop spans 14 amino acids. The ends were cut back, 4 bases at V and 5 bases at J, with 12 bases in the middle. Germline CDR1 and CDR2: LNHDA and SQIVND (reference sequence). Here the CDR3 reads CASSNGRVDQPQHF. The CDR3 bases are TGTGCCAGTAGTAATGGGCGCGTGGATCAGCCCCAGCATTTT.

CDR3 in amino acids: CASSLSGAGFSTDTQYF. DNA for the CDR3: TGTGCCAGCAGCTTATCGGGAGCTGGCTTTAGCACAGATACGCAGTATTTT. The chain couples TRBV11-3 to TRBJ2-3, with a weak D call TRBD2 (6 bases). The germline CDR1 and CDR2 sequences are SGHNT and YENEEA. V lost 2 bases to trimming and J lost 0 bases, with 15 bases between them. CDR3 length: 17 residues. The full variable domain, completed using reference TRBV11-3 and TRBJ2-3, is EAGVVQSPRYKIIEKKQPVAFWCNPISGHNTLYWYLQNLGQGPELLIRYENEEAVDDSQLPKDRFSAERLKGVDSTLKIQPAELGDSAVYLCASSLSGAGFSTDTQYFGPGTRLTVL.

In DNA form, the CDR3 reads TGTGCCAGCAGCGCCCCCACAGGGCCAACTAATGAAAAACTGTTTTTT. Translating it yields CASSAPTGPTNEKLFF. J is TRBJ1-4 and V is TRBV28; D may be TRBD1 (6 bases). Trimming stripped 6 bases from V and 0 bases from J, with 14 bases between. Germline CDR1 MDHEN, CDR2 SYDVKM. The CDR3 runs to 16 residues.

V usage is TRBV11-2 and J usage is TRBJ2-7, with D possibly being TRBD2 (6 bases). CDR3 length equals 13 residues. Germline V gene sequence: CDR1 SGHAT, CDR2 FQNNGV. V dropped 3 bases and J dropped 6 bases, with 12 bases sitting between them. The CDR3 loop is CASSLGLPSEQYV. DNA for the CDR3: TGTGCCAGCAGCTTGGGACTTCCAAGCGAGCAGTACGTC.

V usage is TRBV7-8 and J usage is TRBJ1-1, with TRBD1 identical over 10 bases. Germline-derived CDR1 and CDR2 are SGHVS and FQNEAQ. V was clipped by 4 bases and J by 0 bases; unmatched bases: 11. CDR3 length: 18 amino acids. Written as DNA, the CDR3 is TGTGCCAGCAGCTCGCGACAGGGGGCTGAACCGTTGAACACTGAAGCTTTCTTT. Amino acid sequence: CASSSRQGAEPLNTEAFF.

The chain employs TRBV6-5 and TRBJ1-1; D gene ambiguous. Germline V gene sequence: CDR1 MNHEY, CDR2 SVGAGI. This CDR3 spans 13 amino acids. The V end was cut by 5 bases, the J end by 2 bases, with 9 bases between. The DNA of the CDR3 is TGTGCCAGCAGTACTCAGGTAAACACTGAAGCTTTCTTT. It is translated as CASSTQVNTEAFF.

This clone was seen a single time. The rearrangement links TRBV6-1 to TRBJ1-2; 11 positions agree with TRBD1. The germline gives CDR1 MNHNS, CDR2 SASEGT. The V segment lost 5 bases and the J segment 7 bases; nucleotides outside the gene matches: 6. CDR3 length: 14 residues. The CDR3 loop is CASSRSGQGGGYTF. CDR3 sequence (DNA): TGTGCCAGCAGTCGATCGGGACAGGGGGGTGGCTACACCTTC.

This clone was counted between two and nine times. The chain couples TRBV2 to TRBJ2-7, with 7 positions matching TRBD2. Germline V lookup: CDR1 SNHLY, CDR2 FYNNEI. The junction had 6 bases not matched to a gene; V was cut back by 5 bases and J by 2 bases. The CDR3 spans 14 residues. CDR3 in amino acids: CASSRTRSAYEQYV. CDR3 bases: TGTGCCAGCAGTCGGACTAGGAGCGCCTACGAGCAGTACGTC.

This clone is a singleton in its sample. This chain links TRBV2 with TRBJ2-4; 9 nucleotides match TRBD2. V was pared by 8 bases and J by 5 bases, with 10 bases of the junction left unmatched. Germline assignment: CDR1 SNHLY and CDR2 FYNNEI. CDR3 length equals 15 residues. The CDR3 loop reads CASRGGGGGENIQYF. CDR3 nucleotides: TGTGCCAGCCGAGGAGGGGGCGGGGGGGAAAACATTCAGTACTTC. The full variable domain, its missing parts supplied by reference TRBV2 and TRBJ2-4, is EPEVTQTPSHQVTQMGQEVILRCVPISNHLYFYWYRQILGQKVEFLVSFYNNEISEKSEIFDDQFSVERPDGSNFTLKIRSTKLEDSAMYFCASRGGGGGENIQYFGAGTRLSVL.

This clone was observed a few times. CDR3 residues: CASSRRGGVNGYTF. The CDR3 DNA reads as TGTGCCAGCAGTCGTCGTGGGGGGGTGAATGGCTACACCTTC. The V and J genes are TRBV6-1 and TRBJ1-2; D is perhaps TRBD1 (5 bases). The V end lost 5 bases, the J end lost 6 bases, and 16 bases lay between the germline ends. Germline values: CDR1 MNHNS, CDR2 SASEGT. This CDR3 comprises 14 residues.

The CDR3 here is CASSLAGRGGYEQYV. The CDR3, as DNA: TGTGCTAGCAGCTTAGCGGGGCGGGGGGGCTACGAGCAGTACGTC. The chain joins TRBV7-7 to TRBJ2-7; TRBD2 aligns across 9 bases. In germline, CDR1 is SSHAT, CDR2 FNYEAQ (reference sequence). The CDR3 extends over 15 amino acids.

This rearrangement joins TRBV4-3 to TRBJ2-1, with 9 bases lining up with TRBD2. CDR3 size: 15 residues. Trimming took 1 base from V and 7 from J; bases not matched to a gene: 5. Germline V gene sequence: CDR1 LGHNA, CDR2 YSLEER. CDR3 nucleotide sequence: TGCGCCAGCAGCCAAGTTAGCGGGAGATGGAATGAGCAGTTCTTC. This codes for CASSQVSGRWNEQFF.

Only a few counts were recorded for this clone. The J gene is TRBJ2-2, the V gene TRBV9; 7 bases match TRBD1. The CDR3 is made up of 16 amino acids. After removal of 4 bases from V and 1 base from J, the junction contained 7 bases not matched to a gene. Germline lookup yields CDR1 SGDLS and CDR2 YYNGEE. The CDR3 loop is CASSLLGTENTGELFF. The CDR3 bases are TGTGCCAGCAGCCTACTCGGGACAGAGAACACCGGGGAGCTGTTTTTT.

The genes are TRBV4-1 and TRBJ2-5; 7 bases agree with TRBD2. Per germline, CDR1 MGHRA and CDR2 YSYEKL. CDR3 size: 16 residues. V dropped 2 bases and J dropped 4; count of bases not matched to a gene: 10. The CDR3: CASSQTTSGGGETQYF. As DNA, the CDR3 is TGCGCCAGCAGCCAAACGACTTCGGGCGGGGGAGAGACCCAGTACTTC.